What follows are 5 T cell receptor beta chains derived from one specimen sequenced in a study of blood T cell repertoires in COVID-19. Repertoires were generated with immunoSEQ multiplex PCR, while TCRdb's copy carries only in-frame clones and drops some. The sample yields about 250,000 clones, approximately 92% seen once. Sequenced material: peripheral blood. All receptors derive from a woman in her thirties or forties who had recovered from COVID-19.

The chain uses TRBV7-9 and TRBJ2-1; a weak D match, TRBD1 (5 bases). CDR1 SEHNR and CDR2 FQNEAQ come from the germline V gene (reference sequence). V lost 5 bases and J lost 7, with 12 bases in between. The CDR3 runs 13 residues. CDR3 DNA: TGTGCCAGCAGCAAAGCTGGGGCAAATGAGCAGTTCTTC. Translating gives CASSKAGANEQFF.

The genes are TRBV13 and TRBJ2-1; the D gene is possibly TRBD1 (6 bases). CDR1 is PRHDT, CDR2 FYEKMQ, per germline (reference sequence). This CDR3 is built from 14 residues. V dropped 3 bases and J dropped 2 bases, with 8 bases sitting between them. CDR3 bases: TGTGCCAGCAGCTTGGGGACACCCTACAATGAGCAGTTCTTC. Its protein product is CASSLGTPYNEQFF.

The V gene is TRBV7-9, the J gene TRBJ1-2; unclear D gene. Germline values: CDR1 SEHNR, CDR2 FQNEAQ (reference sequence). CDR3 length equals 16 residues. V was trimmed by 4 bases and J by 5 bases, leaving 20 bases between them. The CDR3 region is CASSSTHGETVYGYTF. The CDR3, as DNA: TGTGCCAGCAGCTCAACACATGGGGAGACCGTTTATGGCTACACCTTC.

The sample holds a few counts of this clone. This sequence joins TRBV7-2 and TRBJ2-5, with 9 bases matching TRBD2. CDR1 SGHTA and CDR2 FQGNSA come from the germline V gene. J was trimmed by 4 bases and V by 4 bases; bases with no gene match: 7. The CDR3 spans 15 residues. CDR3 in DNA: TGTGCCAGCAGCTCGAGGACTAGCGAGGTAGAGACCCAGTACTTC. It translates to CASSSRTSEVETQYF.

The chain combines TRBV7-2 with TRBJ1-2; D unclear. CDR3 length: 12 amino acids. Germline assignment: CDR1 SGHTA and CDR2 FQGNSA. V dropped 5 bases and J dropped 2 bases, with 6 bases sitting between them. CDR3 loop: CASSPRNYGYTF. CDR3 in DNA: TGTGCCAGCAGCCCTAGGAACTATGGCTACACCTTC.